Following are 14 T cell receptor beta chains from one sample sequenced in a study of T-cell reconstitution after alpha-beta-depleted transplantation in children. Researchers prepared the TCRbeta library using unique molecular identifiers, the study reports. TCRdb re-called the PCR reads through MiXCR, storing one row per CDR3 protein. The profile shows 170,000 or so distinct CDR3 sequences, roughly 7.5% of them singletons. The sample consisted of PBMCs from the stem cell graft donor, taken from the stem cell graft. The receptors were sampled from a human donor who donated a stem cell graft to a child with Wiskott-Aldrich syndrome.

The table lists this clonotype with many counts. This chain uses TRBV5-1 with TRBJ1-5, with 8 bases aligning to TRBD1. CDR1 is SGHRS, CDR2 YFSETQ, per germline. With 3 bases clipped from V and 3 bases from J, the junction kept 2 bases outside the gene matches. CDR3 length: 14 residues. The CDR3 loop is CASSSGGNNQPQHF. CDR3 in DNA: TGCGCCAGCAGCTCAGGGGGCAACAATCAGCCCCAGCATTTT.

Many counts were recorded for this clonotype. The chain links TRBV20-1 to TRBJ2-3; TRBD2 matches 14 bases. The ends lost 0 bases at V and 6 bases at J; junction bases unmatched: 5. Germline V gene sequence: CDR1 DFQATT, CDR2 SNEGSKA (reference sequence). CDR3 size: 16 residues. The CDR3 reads CSARDPGTSGSDTQYF. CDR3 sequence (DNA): TGCAGTGCTAGAGATCCGGGGACTAGCGGGAGCGATACGCAGTATTTT.

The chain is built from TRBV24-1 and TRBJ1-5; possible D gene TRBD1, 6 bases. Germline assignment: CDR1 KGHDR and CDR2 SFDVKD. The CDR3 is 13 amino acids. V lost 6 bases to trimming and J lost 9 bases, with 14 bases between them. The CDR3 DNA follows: TGTGCCACCAGTACACAACAGGGACTGCCCCAGCATTTT. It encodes CATSTQQGLPQHF.

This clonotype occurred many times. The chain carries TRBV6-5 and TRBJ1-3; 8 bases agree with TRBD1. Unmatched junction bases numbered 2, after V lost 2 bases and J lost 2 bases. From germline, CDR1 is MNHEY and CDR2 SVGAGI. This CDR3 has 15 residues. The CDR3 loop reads CASSYQQGAGNTIYF. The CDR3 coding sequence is TGTGCCAGCAGTTACCAACAGGGGGCTGGAAACACCATATATTTT.

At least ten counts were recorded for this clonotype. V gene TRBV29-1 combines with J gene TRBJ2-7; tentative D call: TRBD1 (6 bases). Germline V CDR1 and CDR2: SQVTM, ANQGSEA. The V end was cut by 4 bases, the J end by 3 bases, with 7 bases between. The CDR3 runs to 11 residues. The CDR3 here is CSVGTDYEQYF. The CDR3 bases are TGCAGCGTTGGGACAGACTACGAGCAGTACTTC.

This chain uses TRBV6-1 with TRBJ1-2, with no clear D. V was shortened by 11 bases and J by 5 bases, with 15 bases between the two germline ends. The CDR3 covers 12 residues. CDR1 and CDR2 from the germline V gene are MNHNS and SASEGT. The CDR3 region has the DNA TGTGCCTCGCTTAGTCGCCCGTATGGCTACACCTTC. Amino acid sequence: CASLSRPYGYTF.

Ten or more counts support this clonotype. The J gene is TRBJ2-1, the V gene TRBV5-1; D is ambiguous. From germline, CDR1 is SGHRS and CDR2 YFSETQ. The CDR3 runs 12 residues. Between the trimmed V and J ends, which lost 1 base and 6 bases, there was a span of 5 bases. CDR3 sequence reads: CASSLLGNEQFF. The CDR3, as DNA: TGCGCCAGCAGCTTGTTGGGCAATGAGCAGTTCTTC.

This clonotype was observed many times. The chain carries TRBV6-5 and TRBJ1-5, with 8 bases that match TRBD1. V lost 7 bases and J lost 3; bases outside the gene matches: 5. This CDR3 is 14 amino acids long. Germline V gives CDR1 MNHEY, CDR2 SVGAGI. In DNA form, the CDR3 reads TGTGCCAGCAAAGGGACAGGAGCCAATCAGCCCCAGCATTTT. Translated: CASKGTGANQPQHF.

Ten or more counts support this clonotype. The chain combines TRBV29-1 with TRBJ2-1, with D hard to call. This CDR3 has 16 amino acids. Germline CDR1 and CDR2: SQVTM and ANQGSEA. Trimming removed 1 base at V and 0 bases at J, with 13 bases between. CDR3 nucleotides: TGCAGCGTTGAAGTATTAGATTCCGGCTCCTACAATGAGCAGTTCTTC. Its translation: CSVEVLDSGSYNEQFF.

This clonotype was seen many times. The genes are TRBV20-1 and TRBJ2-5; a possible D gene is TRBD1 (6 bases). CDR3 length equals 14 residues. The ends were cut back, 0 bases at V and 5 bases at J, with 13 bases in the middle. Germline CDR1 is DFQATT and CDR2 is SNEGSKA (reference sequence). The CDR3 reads CSARDGGRSETQYF. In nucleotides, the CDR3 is TGCAGTGCTAGAGATGGGGGCAGGTCGGAGACCCAGTACTTC.

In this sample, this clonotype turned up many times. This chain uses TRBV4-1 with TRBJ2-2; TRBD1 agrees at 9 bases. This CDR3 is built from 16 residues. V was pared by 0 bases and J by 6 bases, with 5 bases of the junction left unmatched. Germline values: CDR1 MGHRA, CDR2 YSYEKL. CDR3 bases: TGCGCCAGCAGCCAAGACCGGACAGGGGCCGCCGGGGAGCTGTTTTTT. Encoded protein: CASSQDRTGAAGELFF.

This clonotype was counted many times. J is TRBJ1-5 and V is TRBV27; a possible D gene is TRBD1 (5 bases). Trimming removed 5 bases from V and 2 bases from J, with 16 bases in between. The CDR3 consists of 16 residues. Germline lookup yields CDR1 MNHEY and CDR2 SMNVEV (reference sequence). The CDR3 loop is CASSLSVGTGNQPQHF. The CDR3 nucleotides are TGTGCCAGCAGTCTCTCGGTGGGGACGGGCAATCAGCCCCAGCATTTT.

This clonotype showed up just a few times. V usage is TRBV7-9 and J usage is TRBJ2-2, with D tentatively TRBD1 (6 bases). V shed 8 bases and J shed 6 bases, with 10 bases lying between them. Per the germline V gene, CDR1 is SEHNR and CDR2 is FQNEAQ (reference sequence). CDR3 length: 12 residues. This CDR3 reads CASGHRAGELFF. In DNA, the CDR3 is TGTGCCAGCGGTCACAGGGCCGGGGAGCTGTTTTTT.

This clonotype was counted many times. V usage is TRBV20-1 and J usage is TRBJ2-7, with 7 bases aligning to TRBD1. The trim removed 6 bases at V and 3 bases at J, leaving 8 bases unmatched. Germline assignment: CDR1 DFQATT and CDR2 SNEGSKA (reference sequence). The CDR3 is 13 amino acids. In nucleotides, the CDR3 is TGCAGTGCCGCGACAGGGCTAAACTACGAGCAGTACTTC. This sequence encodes CSAATGLNYEQYF.